Sequencing of this T cell receptor beta chain was carried out in a study of blood T cell repertoires in COVID-19. Overall study: Nucleic acid was either cDNA or gDNA, and it came from T cells, B-cell-depleted T cells, or PBMCs.

Germline V lookup: CDR1 LNHNV, CDR2 YYDKDF (reference sequence). Trimming shortened V by 0 bases and J by 10 bases, and 16 bases separated the two germline ends. This CDR3 region has 16 residues. Authors' analysis steps: It was from reference gene primer amplification that nucleated cell counts were estimated. Clones were read by immunoSEQ multiplex PCR, and TCRdb kept only the in-frame ones, dropping some. That table is the source of V, J and clone size, and D and trimming were worked out from the DNA. The sample yields 110,000 to 150,000 clones, approximately 86% seen once. The cohort comprised adults aged 18 to 89 years residing in some 24 US areas. Recovery meant two consecutive negative NP/OP PCR tests, professional clearance, or resolved symptoms.

V usage is TRBV15 and J usage is TRBJ1-6; D unresolved. Sequencing was performed on PBMCs or T cells enriched from blood (not recorded which). This TCR came from a middle-aged woman who had recovered from COVID-19. CDR3 protein: CATSREKGLVGSPLHF. CDR3 nucleotide sequence: TGTGCCACCAGCAGAGAGAAAGGACTGGTTGGGTCACCCCTCCACTTT.